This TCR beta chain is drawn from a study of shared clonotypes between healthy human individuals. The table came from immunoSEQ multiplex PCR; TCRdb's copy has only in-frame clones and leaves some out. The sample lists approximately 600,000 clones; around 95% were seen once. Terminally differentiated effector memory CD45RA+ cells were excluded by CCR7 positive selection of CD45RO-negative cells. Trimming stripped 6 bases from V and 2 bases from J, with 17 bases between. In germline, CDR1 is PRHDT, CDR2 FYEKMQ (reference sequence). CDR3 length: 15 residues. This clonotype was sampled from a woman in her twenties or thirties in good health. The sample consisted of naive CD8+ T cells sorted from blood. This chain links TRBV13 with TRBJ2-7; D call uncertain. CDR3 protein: CASRRNFPSTYEQYF. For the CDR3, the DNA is TGTGCCAGCAGACGGAATTTCCCTTCTACCTACGAGCAGTACTTC.